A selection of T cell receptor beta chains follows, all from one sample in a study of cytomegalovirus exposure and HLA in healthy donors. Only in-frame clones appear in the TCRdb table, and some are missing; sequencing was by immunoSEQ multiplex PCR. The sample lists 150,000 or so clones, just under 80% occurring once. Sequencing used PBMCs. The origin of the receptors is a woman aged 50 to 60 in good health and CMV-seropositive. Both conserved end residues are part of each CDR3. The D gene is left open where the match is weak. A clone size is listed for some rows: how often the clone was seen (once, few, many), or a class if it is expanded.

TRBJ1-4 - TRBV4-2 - TGTGCCAGCAGCCAACAACAGGGTCGGGGAAATGAAAAACTGTTTTTT CASSQQQGRGNEKLFF
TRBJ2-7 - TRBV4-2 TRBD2 TGTGCCAGCAGCCCTAGCGGGGGGGCCCTGTACGAGCAGTACTTC CASSPSGGALYEQYF
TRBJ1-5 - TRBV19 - TGTGCCAGTAGTATAGCCAGCCTCGGGGGGCAGCCCCAGCATTTT CASSIASLGGQPQHF
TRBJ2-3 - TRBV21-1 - TGTGCCAGCAGCAAAGGGGACAGGGACTACACAGATACGCAGTATTTT CASSKGDRDYTDTQYF
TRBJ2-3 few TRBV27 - TGTGCCAGCAGTTCGGTCTTCAGCACAGATACGCAGTATTTT CASSSVFSTDTQYF
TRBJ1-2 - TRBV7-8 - TGTGCCAGCAGCTTAAATTCGGGGAATGGCTACACCTTC CASSLNSGNGYTF
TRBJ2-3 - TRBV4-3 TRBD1 TGCGCCAGCAGCCCTGGACAGGCAGATACGCAGTATTTT CASSPGQADTQYF
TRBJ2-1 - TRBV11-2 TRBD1 TGTGCCAGCAGCTTAGCTGGTTGGGGACAGGGGCTCTACAATGAGCAGTTCTTC CASSLAGWGQGLYNEQFF
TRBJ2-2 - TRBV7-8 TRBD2 TGTGCCAGCAGCTTATCGCGCGGGGGAAACACCGGGGAGCTGTTTTTT CASSLSRGGNTGELFF
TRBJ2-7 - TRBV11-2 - TGTGCCAGCAGCTTAAGCGGGTCGGGTTCCGAGCAGTACTTC CASSLSGSGSEQYF
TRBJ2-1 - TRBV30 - TGTGCCTGGAGTGTACAGGAGTACAATGAGCAGTTCTTC CAWSVQEYNEQFF
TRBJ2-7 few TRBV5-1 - TGCGCCAGCAGTTCTCTCTCTGGACTACCCTACGAGCAGTACTTC CASSSLSGLPYEQYF
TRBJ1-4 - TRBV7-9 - TGTTCCAGCACCTCCCGGGGGGTTTCTATTAATGAAAAACTGTTTTTT CSSTSRGVSINEKLFF
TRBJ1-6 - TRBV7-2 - TGTGCCAGCAGCCCCGGGGGAGGGTTCCATAATTCACCCCTCCACTTT CASSPGGGFHNSPLHF
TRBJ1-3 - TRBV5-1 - TGCGCCAGCAGCTTTTTGGGCGTCGGCAGGGACTTTTCTGGAAACACCATATATTTT CASSFLGVGRDFSGNTIYF
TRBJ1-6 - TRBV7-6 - TGTGCCAGCAGCTTAACGACAGCCAATTCACCCCTCCACTTT CASSLTTANSPLHF
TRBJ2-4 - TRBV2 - TGTGCCAGCAGGGGGACACTAGCCAAAAACATTCAGTACTTC CASRGTLAKNIQYF
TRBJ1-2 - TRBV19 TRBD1 TGTGCCAGTAGTATGGGACAGCTCTATGGCTACACCTTC CASSMGQLYGYTF
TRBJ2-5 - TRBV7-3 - TGTGCCAGCAGCTTAAGGCAGGGAGGGACCCAGTACTTC CASSLRQGGTQYF
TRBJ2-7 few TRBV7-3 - TGTGCCAGCAGCCTGGTCGGGGGACGTACGGACGAGCAGTACTTC CASSLVGGRTDEQYF
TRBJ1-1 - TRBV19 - TGTGCCAGTAGTTCGGGGACTGAAGCTTTCTTT CASSSGTEAFF
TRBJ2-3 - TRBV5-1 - TGCGCCAGCAGCTTGGGGGGGCCGGGAGATACGCAGTATTTT CASSLGGPGDTQYF
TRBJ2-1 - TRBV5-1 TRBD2 TGCGCCAGCAGCGCGGGACTAGCGGACTACAATGAGCAGTTCTTC CASSAGLADYNEQFF
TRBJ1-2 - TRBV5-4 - TGTGCCAGCAGCTTTACAGGGTTCGGCTACACCTTC CASSFTGFGYTF
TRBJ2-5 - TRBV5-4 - TGTGCCAGCAGCCCCCGTCCCTTAGCGGATAGAGAGACCCAGTACTTC CASSPRPLADRETQYF
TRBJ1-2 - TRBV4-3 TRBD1 TGCGCCAGCAGCCCCGGGACAGGGGGGCTCCGGGGCTACACCTTC CASSPGTGGLRGYTF
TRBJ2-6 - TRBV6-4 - TGTGCCAGCAGTGACTCCATAGGCAGGGAAGTCGGCTCTGGGGCCAACGTCCTGACTTTC CASSDSIGREVGSGANVLTF
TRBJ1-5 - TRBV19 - TGTGCCAGTAGTATAGCAGGGTTGGATCAGCCCCAGCATTTT CASSIAGLDQPQHF
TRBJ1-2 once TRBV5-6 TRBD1 TGTGCCAGCACCATACAGGGACAGGGCTATGGCTACACCTTC CASTIQGQGYGYTF
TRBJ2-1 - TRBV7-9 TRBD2 TGTTCCAGCAGCCCTAGCGGGGGGCTCCTCAATGAGCAGTTCTTC CSSSPSGGLLNEQFF
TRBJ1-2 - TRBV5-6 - TGTGCCAGCAGCTTTGGCAGAAACTATGGCTACACCTTC CASSFGRNYGYTF
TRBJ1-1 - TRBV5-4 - TGTGCCAGCAGCCTGGGCAGGGACACTGAAGCTTTCTTT CASSLGRDTEAFF
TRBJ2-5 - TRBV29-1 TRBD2 TGCAGCGTTGTGACTAGCGGGGGGGAGGGGACCCAGTACTTC CSVVTSGGEGTQYF
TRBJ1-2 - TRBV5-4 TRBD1 TGTGCCAGCAGCACCAGGACAGGGGCGGACTATGGCTACACCTTC CASSTRTGADYGYTF
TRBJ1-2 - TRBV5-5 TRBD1 TGTGCCAGCAGCCTTTCCGGGACAGGGGTCTATGGCTACACCTTC CASSLSGTGVYGYTF
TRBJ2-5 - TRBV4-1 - TGCGCCAGCAGCCAAGTTTACGGCGGGGGCCCTCTGAAGGAGACCCAGTACTTC CASSQVYGGGPLKETQYF
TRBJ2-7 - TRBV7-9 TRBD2 TGTGCCAGCAGCTTAGCGTACGAGCGGGGCACCCACAACTTC CASSLAYERGTHNF
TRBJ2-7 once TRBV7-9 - TGTTCCAGCAGCTTTATCTCTTCAGGGATGGGGTACGAGCAGTACTTC CSSSFISSGMGYEQYF
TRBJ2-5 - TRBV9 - TGTGCCAGCAGCGTAGGGGGGTCTGGGGGGTGGGAGACCCAGTACTTC CASSVGGSGGWETQYF
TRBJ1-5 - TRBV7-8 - TGTGCCAGCAGCTCCCGGGGCAATCAGCCCCAGCATTTT CASSSRGNQPQHF
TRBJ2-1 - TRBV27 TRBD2 TGTGCCAGCAGTTCCTCCTTGACTAGCGGGAGCAATGAGCAGTTCTTC CASSSSLTSGSNEQFF
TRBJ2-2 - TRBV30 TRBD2 TGTGCCTGGATCGACAAGAATGGTCTAGCGGGAGGGCCTACCGCCGGGGAGCTGTTTTTT CAWIDKNGLAGGPTAGELFF
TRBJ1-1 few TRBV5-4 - TGTGCCAGCAGCCTCTATACTGAAGCTTTCTTT CASSLYTEAFF
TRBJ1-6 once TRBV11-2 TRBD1 TGTGCCAGCAGCTCTGTCCCGGGACAGGGTTCACCCCTCCACTTT CASSSVPGQGSPLHF
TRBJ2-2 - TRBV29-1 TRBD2 TGCAGCGCCCAACCGCGGGGGGGTTCCGGGGAGCTGTTTTTT CSAQPRGGSGELFF
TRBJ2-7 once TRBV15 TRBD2 TGTGCCACCCAAAGCGGGAGGGCCCCCTACGAGCAGTACTTC CATQSGRAPYEQYF
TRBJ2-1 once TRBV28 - TGTGCCAGCAGTTTGGGAGGAGACAATGAGCAGTTCTTC CASSLGGDNEQFF
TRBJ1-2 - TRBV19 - TGTGCCAGTAGTACAGGGGCCAACTATGGCTACACCTTC CASSTGANYGYTF